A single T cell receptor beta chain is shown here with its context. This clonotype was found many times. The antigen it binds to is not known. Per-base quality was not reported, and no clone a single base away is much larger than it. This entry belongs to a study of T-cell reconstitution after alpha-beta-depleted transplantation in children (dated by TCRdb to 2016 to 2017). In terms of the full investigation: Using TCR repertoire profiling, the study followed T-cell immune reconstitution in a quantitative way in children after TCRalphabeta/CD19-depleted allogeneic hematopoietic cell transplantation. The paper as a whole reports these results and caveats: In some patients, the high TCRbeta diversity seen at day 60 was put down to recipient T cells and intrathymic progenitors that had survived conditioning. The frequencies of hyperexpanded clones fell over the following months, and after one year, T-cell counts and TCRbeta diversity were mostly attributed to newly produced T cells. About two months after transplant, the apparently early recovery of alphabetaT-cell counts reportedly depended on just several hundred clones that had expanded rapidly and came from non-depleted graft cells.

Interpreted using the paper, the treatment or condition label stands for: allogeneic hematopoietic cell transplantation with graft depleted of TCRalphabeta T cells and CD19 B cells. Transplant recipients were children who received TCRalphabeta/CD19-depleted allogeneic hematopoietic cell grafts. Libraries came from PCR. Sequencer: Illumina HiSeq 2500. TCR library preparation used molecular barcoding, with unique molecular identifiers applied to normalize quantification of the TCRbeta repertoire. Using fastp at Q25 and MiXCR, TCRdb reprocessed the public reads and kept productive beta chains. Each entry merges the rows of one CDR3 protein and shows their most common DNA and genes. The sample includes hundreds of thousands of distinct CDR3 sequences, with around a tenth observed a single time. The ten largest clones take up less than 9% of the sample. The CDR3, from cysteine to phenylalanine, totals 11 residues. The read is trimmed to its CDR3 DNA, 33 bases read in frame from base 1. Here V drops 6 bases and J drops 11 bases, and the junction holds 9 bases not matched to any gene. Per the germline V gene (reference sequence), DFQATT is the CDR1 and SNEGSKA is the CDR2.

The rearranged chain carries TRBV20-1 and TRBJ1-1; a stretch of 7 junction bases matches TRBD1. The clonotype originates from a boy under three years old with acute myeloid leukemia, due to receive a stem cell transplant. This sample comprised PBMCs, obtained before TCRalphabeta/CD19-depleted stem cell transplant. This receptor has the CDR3 CSARTGREAFF. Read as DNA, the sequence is TGCAGTGCCCGGACAGGTCGAGAGGCTTTCTTT.